These T cell receptor beta chains were read from a single sample in a study of blood T cell repertoires in COVID-19. Repertoires were generated with immunoSEQ multiplex PCR, while TCRdb's copy carries only in-frame clones and drops some. This table has about 120,000 clones, 88% appearing once. Specimen: peripheral blood. The source of these receptors is a middle-aged man with acute or convalescent COVID-19. CDR3s include the opening cysteine and the closing phenylalanine or tryptophan. The order of the fields is V gene, D gene, J gene, clone size, CDR3 protein, CDR3 DNA. D genes are given only for firm matches. For some rows the clone size is stated as once, few or many, or as a class when expanded; others skip it.

V gene: TRBV28
D gene: -
J gene: TRBJ1-5
clone size: once
CDR3 protein: CASSLFDQTDQPQHF
CDR3 DNA: TGTGCCAGCAGTCTATTCGATCAAACAGATCAGCCCCAGCATTTT

V gene: TRBV5-1
D gene: -
J gene: TRBJ1-4
clone size: once
CDR3 protein: CASSSRPGRDTLNPTNEKLFF
CDR3 DNA: TGCGCCAGCAGCTCCCGACCTGGGAGGGACACTCTCAATCCAACTAATGAAAAACTGTTTTTT

V gene: TRBV18
D gene: -
J gene: TRBJ1-5
clone size: -
CDR3 protein: CASSGNRDQPQHF
CDR3 DNA: TGTGCCAGCTCGGGCAACAGGGATCAGCCCCAGCATTTT

V gene: TRBV5-1
D gene: TRBD2
J gene: TRBJ2-1
clone size: -
CDR3 protein: CASSDQRDLTNEQFF
CDR3 DNA: TGCGCCAGCAGCGATCAGCGGGACCTCACGAATGAGCAGTTCTTC

V gene: TRBV5-4
D gene: TRBD1
J gene: TRBJ2-1
clone size: -
CDR3 protein: CASRGRGKGVSYNEQFF
CDR3 DNA: TGTGCCAGCAGAGGCAGGGGGAAAGGGGTCTCCTACAATGAGCAGTTCTTC

V gene: TRBV10-2
D gene: -
J gene: TRBJ1-5
clone size: -
CDR3 protein: CASSESGLNQPQHF
CDR3 DNA: TGCGCCAGCAGTGAGTCCGGACTAAATCAGCCCCAGCATTTT

V gene: TRBV19
D gene: TRBD1
J gene: TRBJ2-3
clone size: -
CDR3 protein: CASSRGTVSTDTQYF
CDR3 DNA: TGTGCCAGTAGTCGAGGGACAGTTAGCACAGATACGCAGTATTTT

V gene: TRBV11-2
D gene: TRBD1
J gene: TRBJ1-6
clone size: -
CDR3 protein: CASSLSGGDSPLHF
CDR3 DNA: TGTGCCAGCAGCTTATCAGGGGGTGATTCACCCCTCCACTTT

V gene: TRBV24-1
D gene: TRBD1
J gene: TRBJ2-2
clone size: -
CDR3 protein: CATSDLLPGQGFTGELFF
CDR3 DNA: TGTGCCACCAGTGATCTTTTACCGGGACAGGGTTTTACCGGGGAGCTGTTTTTT

V gene: TRBV7-7
D gene: -
J gene: TRBJ1-1
clone size: -
CDR3 protein: CASSLSYQGNSNTEAFF
CDR3 DNA: TGTGCTAGCAGCTTGAGCTACCAGGGAAACTCGAACACTGAAGCTTTCTTT

V gene: TRBV2
D gene: TRBD2
J gene: TRBJ2-7
clone size: -
CDR3 protein: CASSPSSGVLYEQYF
CDR3 DNA: TGTGCCAGCAGTCCCTCTAGCGGGGTCCTATACGAGCAGTACTTC

V gene: TRBV5-1
D gene: -
J gene: TRBJ2-2
clone size: -
CDR3 protein: CASSFDGGTGELFF
CDR3 DNA: TGCGCCAGCAGCTTTGACGGAGGGACCGGGGAGCTGTTTTTT

V gene: TRBV3-1/TRBV3-2
D gene: TRBD2
J gene: TRBJ2-2
clone size: -
CDR3 protein: CASSQGLAGGLNTGELFF
CDR3 DNA: TGTGCCAGCAGCCAAGGCCTAGCGGGGGGCTTGAACACCGGGGAGCTGTTTTTT

V gene: TRBV30
D gene: -
J gene: TRBJ1-1
clone size: -
CDR3 protein: CAWNRMTTKRTAFF
CDR3 DNA: TGTGCCTGGAATCGTATGACGACAAAGAGAACTGCTTTCTTT

V gene: TRBV27
D gene: -
J gene: TRBJ2-1
clone size: once
CDR3 protein: CASKRGDRPAGGSYNEQFF
CDR3 DNA: TGTGCCAGCAAGAGGGGGGACAGACCCGCGGGGGGCTCCTACAATGAGCAGTTCTTC

V gene: TRBV7-2
D gene: -
J gene: TRBJ2-3
clone size: -
CDR3 protein: CASSLNPRQVDTQYF
CDR3 DNA: TGTGCCAGCAGTTTAAATCCCCGGCAGGTAGATACGCAGTATTTT

V gene: TRBV28
D gene: -
J gene: TRBJ1-2
clone size: -
CDR3 protein: CASSRQSAGYTF
CDR3 DNA: TGTGCCAGCAGTCGACAGTCGGCTGGCTACACCTTC

V gene: TRBV9
D gene: TRBD1
J gene: TRBJ1-2
clone size: -
CDR3 protein: CASSGIFSGTGGDYGYTF
CDR3 DNA: TGTGCCAGCAGCGGCATATTTTCCGGGACAGGGGGCGATTATGGCTACACCTTC

V gene: TRBV15
D gene: -
J gene: TRBJ2-4
clone size: -
CDR3 protein: CATSRWGESDIQYF
CDR3 DNA: TGTGCCACCAGCAGATGGGGCGAATCAGACATTCAGTACTTC

V gene: TRBV16
D gene: TRBD1
J gene: TRBJ1-5
clone size: -
CDR3 protein: CASSQSIDATGVGQPQHF
CDR3 DNA: TGTGCCAGCAGCCAATCCATAGACGCTACAGGGGTTGGTCAGCCCCAGCATTTT

V gene: TRBV5-1
D gene: -
J gene: TRBJ1-4
clone size: -
CDR3 protein: CASSLVGGPGEKLFF
CDR3 DNA: TGCGCCAGCAGCTTGGTGGGCGGGCCGGGAGAAAAACTGTTTTTT

V gene: TRBV3-1/TRBV3-2
D gene: -
J gene: TRBJ1-2
clone size: -
CDR3 protein: CASSQRGLGYTF
CDR3 DNA: TGTGCCAGCAGCCAAAGGGGATTGGGCTACACCTTC

V gene: TRBV11-1
D gene: -
J gene: TRBJ2-5
clone size: -
CDR3 protein: CASGRGYQETQYF
CDR3 DNA: TGTGCCAGCGGGAGGGGGTACCAAGAGACCCAGTACTTC

V gene: TRBV27
D gene: -
J gene: TRBJ1-2
clone size: once
CDR3 protein: CASSLRNTIAPLMNF
CDR3 DNA: TGTGCCAGCAGTCTCAGGAACACAATCGCGCCTTTAATGAACTTC

V gene: TRBV2
D gene: -
J gene: TRBJ1-1
clone size: -
CDR3 protein: CASSLQGNTEAFF
CDR3 DNA: TGTGCCAGCAGTCTACAGGGGAACACTGAAGCTTTCTTT

V gene: TRBV5-6
D gene: -
J gene: TRBJ2-1
clone size: -
CDR3 protein: CASSLGGFGKQFF
CDR3 DNA: TGTGCCAGCAGCTTAGGAGGGTTCGGCAAGCAGTTCTTC

V gene: TRBV12-3/TRBV12-4
D gene: -
J gene: TRBJ1-1
clone size: -
CDR3 protein: CASSSGPNGGAFF
CDR3 DNA: TGTGCCAGCAGCTCGGGCCCAAATGGGGGGGCTTTCTTT

V gene: TRBV19
D gene: TRBD1
J gene: TRBJ2-2
clone size: -
CDR3 protein: CASSMAGQGVINTGELFF
CDR3 DNA: TGTGCCAGTAGTATGGCGGGACAGGGGGTCATTAACACCGGGGAGCTGTTTTTT

V gene: TRBV2
D gene: -
J gene: TRBJ1-1
clone size: -
CDR3 protein: CASIYNTEAFF
CDR3 DNA: TGTGCCAGCATCTATAACACTGAAGCTTTCTTT

V gene: TRBV5-1
D gene: -
J gene: TRBJ1-1
clone size: -
CDR3 protein: CASSFGILNSGDMNTEAFF
CDR3 DNA: TGCGCCAGCAGCTTCGGAATCCTGAACAGCGGCGACATGAACACTGAAGCTTTCTTT

V gene: TRBV18
D gene: -
J gene: TRBJ1-1
clone size: -
CDR3 protein: CASSMNRDTEAFF
CDR3 DNA: TGTGCCAGCTCAATGAACAGGGACACTGAAGCTTTCTTT

V gene: TRBV2
D gene: TRBD1
J gene: TRBJ2-7
clone size: -
CDR3 protein: CASSDRGWKNYEQYF
CDR3 DNA: TGTGCCAGCAGCGACAGGGGATGGAAGAATTACGAGCAGTACTTC

V gene: TRBV5-1
D gene: -
J gene: TRBJ1-3
clone size: -
CDR3 protein: CASSITGDASGNTIYF
CDR3 DNA: TGCGCCAGCAGCATAACGGGAGACGCCTCTGGAAACACCATATATTTT

V gene: TRBV4-2
D gene: TRBD2
J gene: TRBJ2-5
clone size: -
CDR3 protein: CASSLMRLTSEGETQYF
CDR3 DNA: TGTGCCAGCAGCCTTATGAGATTGACTAGCGAAGGGGAGACCCAGTACTTC

V gene: TRBV5-1
D gene: -
J gene: TRBJ1-1
clone size: -
CDR3 protein: CASGLRTVNTEAFF
CDR3 DNA: TGCGCCAGCGGACTCAGGACAGTGAACACTGAAGCTTTCTTT